One and the same sample provided the 5 T cell receptor beta chains below, sequenced in a study of blood T cells in healthy people across ages. PCR was performed a second time for roughly 7 to 11 cycles using a sample-barcoded 5' primer and a J-beta primer mix. TCRdb re-analysed the 5' RACE reads in MiXCR, keeping a single row per CDR3 protein. Of 710,000 or so distinct CDR3 sequences in the sample, 32% were seen once. The specimen sequenced was blood. Receptors originate from an elderly woman in good health.

At least ten counts were recorded for this clonotype. V is TRBV7-3 and J is TRBJ2-3; no reliable D call. Germline V gene lookup returns CDR1 SGHTA and CDR2 FQGTGA. The length of the CDR3 is 15 residues. Trimming removed 4 bases from V and 1 base from J, with 12 bases in between. The CDR3 coding sequence is TGTGCCAGCAGCTCTGATGGTCTTCGCACAGATACGCAGTATTTT. It translates to CASSSDGLRTDTQYF.

The rearrangement links TRBV7-9 to TRBJ1-2; 7 bases are a match to TRBD1. Germline CDR1 SEHNR, CDR2 FQNEAQ (reference sequence). V lost 7 bases to trimming and J lost 2 bases; unmatched junction nucleotides: 7. This CDR3 region has 14 residues. As DNA, the CDR3 is TGTGCCAGCACGACGGGACAGCAGAACTATGGCTACACCTTC. It is translated as CASTTGQQNYGYTF.

The CDR3 sequence: CASSSPGMNTEAFF. In DNA form, the CDR3 reads TGTGCCAGCAGCTCGCCAGGGATGAACACTGAAGCTTTCTTT. This chain links TRBV7-2 with TRBJ1-1; D might be TRBD1 (5 bases). The CDR3 contains 14 residues. V lost 4 bases and J lost 0, with 9 bases in between. In germline, CDR1 is SGHTA, CDR2 FQGNSA.

This clonotype turned up a few times. J is TRBJ2-2 and V is TRBV7-2; D is possibly TRBD2 (5 bases). The germline V gene has CDR1 SGHTA and CDR2 FQGNSA. The CDR3 contains 14 residues. The V and J ends lost 5 bases and 4 bases respectively, with 11 bases between them. The CDR3 loop is CASSPSSITGELFF. The CDR3 nucleotides read TGTGCCAGCAGCCCCTCTAGCATCACCGGGGAGCTGTTTTTT.

This clonotype occurred a few times. The CDR3 nucleotides are TGTGCCAGCAGCCAAGAGCTTACAAGGGGCGGGGAGCTGTTTTTT. This encodes CASSQELTRGGELFF. V gene TRBV3-1 combines with J gene TRBJ2-2; perhaps TRBD1 as D (5 bases). The CDR3 has 15 amino acids. Deletions cut 0 bases from V and 7 bases from J, with 12 bases between. Germline V gene data show CDR1 as LGHDT and CDR2 as YNNKEL (reference sequence).